Reported below is one TCR beta chain. The antigen is not known. This sample is drawn from a study of T cell responses to AZD1222 COVID-19 vaccine. Study-wide background: Analyses pooled second doses at about 4 or about 12 weeks. Whole-study findings and limits: In a largely white British group with more females than males, clonal diversity was possibly underestimated. Along spike, vaccine-associated CD4 TCRs were found throughout, with dominance at 160-218 and 743-854. All repertoire sampling was performed exclusively after the peak T cell response.

TCRdb's copy holds only in-frame clones and misses some; the assay was immunoSEQ multiplex PCR. The sample holds some 190,000 clones; roughly nine tenths are singletons and the top ten take 6.9%. V was clipped by 7 bases and J by 10 bases, with 19 bases between them. The CDR3 spans 13 residues. The sequence derives from an adult in good health. The sequencing here drew on peripheral blood, taken on day 0 of AZD1222 vaccination. The genes are TRBV12-3 or TRBV12-4 and TRBJ1-1, with D maybe TRBD1 (5 bases). The DNA for the CDR3 is TGTGCCAGCAACCTAAGGGGCTTCGGCTCAGCTTTCTTT. Translation: CASNLRGFGSAFF.